This T cell receptor (beta chain) is from a study of graft-versus-host responses after intestinal transplantation. In the study overall: Multivisceral, liver-intestinal, or isolated intestinal transplants were received by the recipients. Tacrolimus plus steroids were given to all recipients for two to three years, preceded by anti-thymocyte globulin induction.

Whole-study results and caveats: GvH clones were identified in recipient marrow, with some first appearing in ileum or blood. High graft-versus-host to host-versus-graft clonal ratios were found in allografts of patients who had graft-donor T cell macrochimerism.

Concerning this clone: As yet, its antigen is unknown.

Generated by immunoSEQ multiplex PCR, the TCRdb table keeps only in-frame clones and is missing some. The sample records around 96,000 clones, approximately 90% being singletons. Unmatched junction bases numbered 11, after V lost 5 bases and J lost 2 bases. The CDR3 is made up of 15 amino acids. Germline V CDR1 and CDR2: SQVTM, ANQGSEA. This sequence joins TRBV29-1 and TRBJ2-7, with 8 bases that match TRBD1. The receptor's source is a human donor who received an intestinal transplant. Sequenced material: unstimulated CD4+ T cells sorted from spleen or lymph node cells, taken before intestinal transplant. CDR3 amino acids: CSVIRQGAFPYEQYF. CDR3 DNA: TGCAGCGTTATCCGGCAGGGGGCGTTTCCCTACGAGCAGTACTTC.